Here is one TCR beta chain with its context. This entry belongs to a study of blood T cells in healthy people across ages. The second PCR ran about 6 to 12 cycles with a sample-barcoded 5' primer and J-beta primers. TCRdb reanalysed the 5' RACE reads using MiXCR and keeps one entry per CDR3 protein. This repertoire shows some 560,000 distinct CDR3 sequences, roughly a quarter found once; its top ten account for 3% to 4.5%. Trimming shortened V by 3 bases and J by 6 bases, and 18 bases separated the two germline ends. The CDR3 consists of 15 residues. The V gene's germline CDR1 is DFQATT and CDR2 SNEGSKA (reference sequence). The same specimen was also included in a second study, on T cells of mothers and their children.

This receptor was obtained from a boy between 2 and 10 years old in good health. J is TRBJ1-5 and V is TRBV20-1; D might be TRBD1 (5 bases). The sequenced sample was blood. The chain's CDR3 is CSASGGLIPPQPQHF. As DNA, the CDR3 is TGCAGTGCTAGCGGGGGTTTAATCCCGCCTCAGCCCCAGCATTTT.